This TCR beta chain originates from a study of T cells in Graves' hyperthyroidism and ophthalmopathy. Researchers amplified the TCR beta CDR3 regions from RNA transcripts. A first-round RT-PCR of the TCR CDR3 used the HTBI primer set. TCRdb processed the multiplex PCR reads anew with MiXCR; each CDR3 protein has one entry. Of about 350,000 distinct CDR3 sequences detected, about a sixth appear once; the ten largest clones hold roughly 15%. The CDR3 consists of 16 residues. V was pared by 5 bases and J by 5 bases, with 7 bases of the junction left unmatched. Germline V gene data show CDR1 as MNHEY and CDR2 as SMNVEV (reference sequence). This clonotype was observed a handful of times.

Sequencing was carried out using blood. This receptor was taken from a woman aged 40-49 years with Graves' ophthalmopathy. This chain joins TRBV27 and TRBJ2-5; 14 bases are shared with TRBD2. The CDR3 spells CASSRPTSGRVETQYF. As DNA, the CDR3 is TGTGCCAGCAGTCGCCCGACTAGCGGGAGGGTCGAGACCCAGTACTTC.